Below, one T cell receptor beta chain is given with its context. Its antigen is unidentified. Looked up from germline, CDR1 is DFQATT and CDR2 is SNEGSKA (reference sequence). This CDR3 is 15 amino acids long. V lost 1 base, J lost 5 bases, and 6 bases stayed unmatched. The entry originates in a study of Graves' ophthalmopathy and Graves' hyperthyroidism. General study results and limits: From stable hyperthyroidism, ophthalmopathy was separated by a 13-signature model with 87.88% sensitivity and roughly 84% specificity.

RNA transcripts yielded amplified TCR beta CDR3 regions. An initial RT-PCR round employing HTBI primers preceded a second-round multiplex PCR. TCRdb re-called the multiplex PCR reads through MiXCR, storing one row per CDR3 protein. The repertoire has some 250,000 distinct CDR3 sequences, around 42% of them found once; the top ten carry about half. This chain connects TRBV20-1 to TRBJ1-4; 8 bases line up with TRBD1. The TCR sequence derives from an adult man with Graves' ophthalmopathy. Material for sequencing was peripheral blood. CDR3 in DNA: TGCAGTGCTAGAGCAGCGGACAGGGTCAATGAAAAACTGTTTTTT. It translates to CSARAADRVNEKLFF.